A single sample is the source of the 31 T cell receptor beta chains below, sequenced in a study of OX40 agonist ivuxolimab in advanced cancers. Sequencing used immunoSEQ multiplex PCR; TCRdb keeps in-frame clones, though not all of them. The sample lists tens of thousands of clones; roughly 90% were seen once. The sample in question was CD4+ or CD8+ T cells sorted from blood, obtained in a trial of the OX40 agonist ivuxolimab. The receptors shown here come from an adult with an advanced solid tumor such as melanoma, head and neck, liver or kidney cancer.

V is TRBV6-5 and J is TRBJ2-7; TRBD2 aligns across 11 bases. The V gene end was trimmed by 0 bases and the J gene end by 12 bases; junction bases not matched to a gene: 7. CDR1 is MNHEY, CDR2 SVGAGI, per germline. CDR3 length equals 14 residues. In DNA, the CDR3 is TGTGCCAGCAGTTACTCTATGACTAGCGGGATTCCGTACTTC. Translating gives CASSYSMTSGIPYF.

The gene calls are TRBV7-6 and TRBJ2-3, with TRBD2 identical over 10 bases. The CDR3 loop spans 16 amino acids. After removal of 0 bases from V and 4 bases from J, the junction contained 4 bases not matched to a gene. The germline CDR1 and CDR2 sequences are SGHVS and FNYEAQ. This CDR3 is CASSLALAGASDTQYF. The CDR3 DNA reads TGTGCCAGCAGCTTAGCTCTAGCGGGAGCTTCAGATACGCAGTATTTT.

The chain is built from TRBV10-3 and TRBJ2-1; D uncertain. The V and J ends lost 6 bases and 0 bases respectively, with 15 bases between them. This CDR3 has 16 amino acids. CDR1 is ENHRY, CDR2 SYGVKD, per germline. Here the CDR3 reads CAIRKQNLGSYNEQFF. The CDR3 coding sequence is TGTGCCATCAGAAAACAGAATCTAGGCTCCTACAATGAGCAGTTCTTC.

V and J are TRBV25-1 and TRBJ2-7; D gene ambiguous. The germline V and J ends were trimmed by 2 bases and 1 base, with 9 bases remaining between them. CDR3 length equals 14 residues. The germline V gene encodes CDR1 MGHDK and CDR2 SYGVNS. The CDR3 DNA sequence: TGTGCCAGCAGTGAACCGTTTCCGTCCTACGAGCAGTACTTC. It is translated as CASSEPFPSYEQYF.

The rearrangement joins TRBV6-1 to TRBJ2-5; 9 bases map to TRBD2. Per germline, CDR1 MNHNS and CDR2 SASEGT. The CDR3 is made up of 13 amino acids. Trimming removed 10 bases from V and 5 bases from J; junction bases left unmatched: 8. CDR3 nucleotide sequence: TGTGCCACTCGTGCTAGCGGGGAGGAGACCCAGTACTTC. Protein sequence: CATRASGEETQYF.

This chain uses TRBV10-2 with TRBJ2-1, with a weak D call TRBD1 (5 bases). V was trimmed by 5 bases and J by 2 bases, leaving 10 bases between them. Germline assignment: CDR1 WSHSY and CDR2 SAAADI. This CDR3 spans 14 amino acids. The CDR3 sequence: CASSWQGTYNEQFF. The CDR3 DNA reads as TGCGCCAGCAGTTGGCAGGGAACCTACAATGAGCAGTTCTTC.

The genes are TRBV5-4 and TRBJ2-1; 10 positions match TRBD2. Germline V lookup: CDR1 SGHNT, CDR2 YYREEE (reference sequence). This CDR3 has 15 residues. The V and J ends lost 1 base and 6 bases, in that order; junction bases with no gene match: 4. The DNA for the CDR3 is TGTGCCAGCAGCTTGTTGCCTAGCGGGGGCAATGAGCAGTTCTTC. Encoded protein: CASSLLPSGGNEQFF.

This clone was recorded only once. The chain links TRBV28 to TRBJ1-1; D perhaps matches TRBD1 (5 bases). The CDR3 totals 15 residues. The germline V gene encodes CDR1 MDHEN and CDR2 SYDVKM. Trimming left V 4 bases short and J 1 base short, with 13 bases between. The chain's CDR3 is CASSYPPTGNTEAFF. The CDR3 nucleotides are TGTGCCAGCAGTTACCCCCCCACAGGGAACACTGAAGCTTTCTTT.

The gene calls are TRBV5-4 and TRBJ2-7; TRBD2 aligns across 10 bases. J lost 3 bases, V lost 4 bases, and 7 bases had no gene match. The CDR3 spans 15 residues. Germline-derived CDR1 and CDR2 are SGHNT and YYREEE (reference sequence). The CDR3 DNA reads as TGTGCCAGCAGCCCTAGCGGGAGTAATGACTACGAGCAGTACTTC. Translating gives CASSPSGSNDYEQYF.

This clone is a singleton in its sample. At one of its ends the junction is not consistent with the germline gene, which may arise from a read error. The V and J genes are TRBV30 and TRBJ1-5; TRBD1 is a possible D gene (5 bases). Germline CDR1 and CDR2: GTSNPN and SVGIG (reference sequence). This CDR3 is built from 15 residues. CDR3 region: CAWSESGLGQSAPAF. In nucleotides, the CDR3 is TGTGCCTGGAGTGAATCGGGGCTAGGGCAATCAGCCCCAGCATTT.

The V and J genes are TRBV29-1 and TRBJ2-7, with a possible D match to TRBD1 (5 bases). The CDR3 consists of 11 residues. CDR1 and CDR2 (germline): SQVTM, ANQGSEA. Trimming left V 6 bases short and J 6 bases short, with 12 bases between. This CDR3 is CSVSVGAEQYF. CDR3 in DNA: TGCAGCGTCTCCGTTGGGGCCGAGCAGTACTTC.

This sequence joins TRBV4-1 and TRBJ2-7; 10 positions agree with TRBD1. Germline-derived CDR1 and CDR2 are MGHRA and YSYEKL. V dropped 0 bases and J dropped 0; count of bases not matched to a gene: 2. This CDR3 has 16 amino acids. The DNA for the CDR3 is TGCGCCAGCAGCCAAGAACGGACAGGGGGCTCCTACGAGCAGTACTTC. It encodes CASSQERTGGSYEQYF.

V usage is TRBV19 and J usage is TRBJ2-2, with D tentatively TRBD2 (6 bases). From germline, CDR1 is LNHDA and CDR2 SQIVND (reference sequence). V was clipped by 5 bases and J by 8 bases, with 12 bases between them. The CDR3 consists of 13 residues. The CDR3 loop reads CASSPGGKGELFF. DNA for the CDR3: TGTGCCAGTAGTCCAGGCGGGAAGGGGGAGCTGTTTTTT.

This rearrangement joins TRBV18 to TRBJ2-1; D not certain. Looked up from germline, CDR1 is KGHSH and CDR2 is LQKENI. The CDR3 covers 13 residues. The germline V and J ends were trimmed by 0 bases and 6 bases, with 6 bases remaining between them. As DNA, the CDR3 is TGTGCCAGCTCACCACCTTCCAGCAATGAGCAGTTCTTC. This gives the protein CASSPPSSNEQFF.

This chain joins TRBV19 and TRBJ1-3; D gene unclear. Trimming pared 3 bases from V and 4 bases from J, leaving 10 bases between. Germline CDR1 is LNHDA and CDR2 is SQIVND (reference sequence). The CDR3 is 14 amino acids. CDR3 residues: CASSIGMSGNTIYF. The CDR3 region has the DNA TGTGCCAGTAGTATTGGGATGTCCGGAAACACCATATATTTT.

CDR3 DNA sequence: TGTGCCAGCAGTTCTCTCAGGGCAGGGGGCCTCTCCTACGAGCAGTACTTC. This codes for CASSSLRAGGLSYEQYF. The chain carries TRBV27 and TRBJ2-7, with 8 bases identical to TRBD1. Losses at the gene ends were 4 bases for V and 0 bases for J; bases not matched to a gene: 11. Germline loops: CDR1 MNHEY, CDR2 SMNVEV (reference sequence). The CDR3 totals 17 residues.

V is TRBV14 and J is TRBJ2-3, with D perhaps matching TRBD2 (5 bases). There are 14 residues in the CDR3. V was cut by 4 bases and J by 6 bases, with 14 bases left in between. Per the germline V gene, CDR1 is SGHDN and CDR2 is FVKESK. CDR3 coding DNA: TGTGCCAGCAGCCCCCGGACTGCGCTGGATACGCAGTATTTT. It specifies CASSPRTALDTQYF.

On this clone: Compared with germline, one end of the junction differs, possibly owing to a read error. The J gene is TRBJ2-7, the V gene TRBV2; possibly TRBD1 for D (6 bases). The CDR3 is 12 amino acids. Germline V gene sequence: CDR1 SNHLY, CDR2 FYNNEI. The CDR3: CASSALDSEKYF. The CDR3 nucleotides read TGTGCCAGCAGTGCCCTGGACAGCGAGAAGTACTTC.

The chain combines TRBV11-3 with TRBJ1-2; possible D gene TRBD1, 6 bases. CDR1 SGHNT and CDR2 YENEEA come from the germline V gene. This CDR3 has 13 residues. Trimming removed 1 base from V and 8 bases from J, with 11 bases in between. The CDR3 DNA is TGTGCCAGCAGCTTAGTTGGGGGCCTCGGCTACACCTTC. Translated, it gives CASSLVGGLGYTF.

J is TRBJ2-7 and V is TRBV11-1, with no clear D. The CDR3 consists of 13 residues. The V and J ends lost 5 bases and 2 bases respectively, with 10 bases between them. Germline assignment: CDR1 SGHAT and CDR2 FQDESV (reference sequence). The DNA for the CDR3 is TGTGCCAGCAGCCTAGAAAGCCCCTACGAGCAGTACTTC. Its protein product is CASSLESPYEQYF.

This clone is a singleton in its sample. The chain is built from TRBV14 and TRBJ2-2; 7 bases map to TRBD2. This CDR3 is 17 amino acids long. Trimming cost V 4 bases and J 5 bases; bases outside gene matches: 13. The germline gives CDR1 SGHDN, CDR2 FVKESK. CDR3 bases: TGTGCCAGCAGCCCGAAGTTTGCGGGAGTGAGGACCGGGGAGCTGTTTTTT. It yields the protein CASSPKFAGVRTGELFF.

This chain joins TRBV2 and TRBJ2-1, with a tentative D call TRBD1 (7 bases). V lost 6 bases, J lost 3 bases, and 9 bases lay in between. Germline V CDR1 and CDR2: SNHLY, FYNNEI. The CDR3 contains 13 residues. CDR3 DNA sequence: TGTGCCAGCAGGCGGGACAGCTACAATGAGCAGTTCTTC. Amino acid sequence: CASRRDSYNEQFF.

The V call is TRBV28, the J call TRBJ2-5, with D possibly being TRBD1 or TRBD2 (5 bases each). V dropped 6 bases and J dropped 5 bases, with 34 bases sitting between them. Looked up from germline, CDR1 is MDHEN and CDR2 is SYDVKM. The CDR3 has 20 residues. This chain's CDR3 is CASRGPARTRRPDPRETQYF. The CDR3, as DNA: TGTGCCAGCAGGGGACCTGCTAGGACCCGCCGACCCGACCCGCGGGAGACCCAGTACTTC. The variable domain in full, with the rest retrieved from reference TRBV28 and TRBJ2-5, is DVKVTQSSRYLVKRTGEKVFLECVQDMDHENMFWYRQDPGLGLRLIYFSYDVKMKEKGDIPEGYSVSREKKERFSLILESASTNQTSMYLCASRGPARTRRPDPRETQYFGPGTRLLVL.

V is TRBV7-2 and J is TRBJ1-2; D unclear. Looked up from germline, CDR1 is SGHTA and CDR2 is FQGNSA. CDR3 length equals 14 residues. V shed 0 bases and J shed 8 bases, with 13 bases lying between them. The CDR3 DNA reads TGTGCCAGCAGCTTAGCAACGGCCAGTGCGGGCTACACCTTC. This encodes CASSLATASAGYTF.

The V gene is TRBV27, the J gene TRBJ2-7, with 11 positions matching TRBD2. The CDR3 sequence is 14 residues long. Losses at the gene ends were 6 bases for V and 5 bases for J; bases not matched to a gene: 6. Per germline, CDR1 MNHEY and CDR2 SMNVEV (reference sequence). The DNA of the CDR3 is TGTGCCAGCAGCCTAGCGGGAGGCCGGAACGAGCAGTACTTC. It codes for CASSLAGGRNEQYF.

The gene calls are TRBV6-1 and TRBJ2-1, with TRBD1 identical over 8 bases. Germline V gives CDR1 MNHNS, CDR2 SASEGT. V lost 6 bases, J lost 6 bases, and 7 bases stayed unmatched. The CDR3 has 14 amino acids. The DNA for the CDR3 is TGTGCCAGCAGATCGGACAGGGTGGTCAATGAGCAGTTCTTC. It encodes CASRSDRVVNEQFF.

The chain links TRBV29-1 to TRBJ2-3, with D possibly TRBD1 on 7 matching bases. This CDR3 spans 14 amino acids. V dropped 2 bases and J dropped 9 bases, with 18 bases sitting between them. The germline V gene has CDR1 SQVTM and CDR2 ANQGSEA. CDR3 sequence (DNA): TGCAGCGTTGAAAGCGGACAGGAGGGGGCCACGCAGTATTTT. It is translated as CSVESGQEGATQYF.

The rearrangement uses TRBV11-3 and TRBJ2-3, with 7 nucleotides matching TRBD1. CDR1 is SGHNT and CDR2 is YENEEA in the germline V gene. The CDR3 totals 14 residues. V was clipped by 5 bases and J by 7 bases; unmatched bases: 9. CDR3 sequence: CASSSGQVSYTQYF. For the CDR3, the DNA is TGTGCCAGCAGCAGCGGACAGGTTTCTTATACGCAGTATTTT.

The V and J genes are TRBV11-2 and TRBJ1-1, with D unresolved. Trimming took off 3 bases at V and 9 bases at J, with 11 bases between the two ends. Germline values: CDR1 SGHAT, CDR2 FQNNGV. The CDR3 spans 12 residues. The DNA for the CDR3 is TGTGCCAGCAGCTTGGTCGCGCAGCAAGCTTTCTTT. As protein: CASSLVAQQAFF.

This chain joins TRBV19 and TRBJ2-3; the match to TRBD1 covers 10 bases. This CDR3 region has 15 residues. Germline V CDR1 and CDR2: LNHDA, SQIVND (reference sequence). Trimming took 7 bases from V and 4 from J; bases not matched to a gene: 8. The DNA for the CDR3 is TGTGCCAGTAACCCCGGGACAGGGGCTTCAGATACGCAGTATTTT. As protein: CASNPGTGASDTQYF.

This clone showed up just once. The rearrangement joins TRBV6-1 to TRBJ2-5, with 7 bases matching TRBD1. Germline assignment: CDR1 MNHNS and CDR2 SASEGT. The CDR3 extends over 15 amino acids. Trimming cost V 4 bases and J 2 bases; bases outside gene matches: 7. The CDR3 sequence is CASSATTGKQETQYF. The CDR3 DNA is TGTGCCAGCAGTGCGACGACAGGGAAACAAGAGACCCAGTACTTC.